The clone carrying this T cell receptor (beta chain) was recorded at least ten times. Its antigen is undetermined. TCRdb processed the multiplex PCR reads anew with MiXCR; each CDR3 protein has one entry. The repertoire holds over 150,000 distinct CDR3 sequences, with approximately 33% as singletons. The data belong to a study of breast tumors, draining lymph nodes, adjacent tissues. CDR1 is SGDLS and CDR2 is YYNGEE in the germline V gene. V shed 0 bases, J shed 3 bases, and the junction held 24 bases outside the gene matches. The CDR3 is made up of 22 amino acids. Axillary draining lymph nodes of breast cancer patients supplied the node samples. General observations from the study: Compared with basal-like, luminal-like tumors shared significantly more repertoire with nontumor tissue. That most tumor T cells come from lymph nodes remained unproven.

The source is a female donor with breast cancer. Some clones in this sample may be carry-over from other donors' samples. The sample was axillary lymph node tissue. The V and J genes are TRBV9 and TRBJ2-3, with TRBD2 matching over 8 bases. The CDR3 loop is CASSVVPPGVAGTIYPTDTQYF. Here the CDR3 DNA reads TGTGCCAGCAGCGTAGTTCCCCCGGGGGTAGCGGGAACCATATATCCTACAGATACGCAGTATTTT.